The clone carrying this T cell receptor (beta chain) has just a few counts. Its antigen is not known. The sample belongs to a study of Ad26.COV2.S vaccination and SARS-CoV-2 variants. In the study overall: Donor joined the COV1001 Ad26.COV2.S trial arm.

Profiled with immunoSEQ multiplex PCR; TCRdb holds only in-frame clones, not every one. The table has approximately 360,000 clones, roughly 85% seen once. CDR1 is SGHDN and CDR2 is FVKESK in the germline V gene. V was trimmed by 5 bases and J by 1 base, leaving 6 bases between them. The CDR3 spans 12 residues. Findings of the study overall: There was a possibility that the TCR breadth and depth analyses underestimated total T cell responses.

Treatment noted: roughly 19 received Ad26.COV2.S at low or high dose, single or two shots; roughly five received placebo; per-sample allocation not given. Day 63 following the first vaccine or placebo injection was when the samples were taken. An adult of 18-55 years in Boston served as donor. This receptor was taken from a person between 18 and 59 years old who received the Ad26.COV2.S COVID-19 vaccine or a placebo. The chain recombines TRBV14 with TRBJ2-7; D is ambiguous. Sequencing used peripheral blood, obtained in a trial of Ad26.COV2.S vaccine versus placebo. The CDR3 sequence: CASSGISYEQYF. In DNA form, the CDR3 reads TGTGCCAGCAGCGGAATTTCCTACGAGCAGTACTTC.